This T cell receptor beta chain comes out of a study of PD-1 blockade in classical Hodgkin lymphoma. Overall study context: It was nivolumab at 3 mg/kg, given intravenously every 2 weeks, that patients received.

About this clone: Its antigen remains unidentified.

Clones were read by immunoSEQ multiplex PCR, and TCRdb kept only the in-frame ones, dropping some. This table holds 42,000 or so clones, 85% to 90% found once. Each of the patients experienced relapse following autologous stem cell transplantation, and their brentuximab vedotin exposure differed. The study recorded best responses of complete response, partial response or progressive disease. Overall study results and limits: Still unresolved is the cause of the repertoire differences, which may be disease activity or prior therapy. Whoever responded completely had baseline diversity much like that seen in newly diagnosed patients.

The clonotype was recovered from a human donor with classical Hodgkin lymphoma. Specimen: peripheral blood mononuclear cells (PBMCs), collected before the second cycle of nivolumab.

CDR3 amino acids: CASELGAGNQPQHF. The DNA of the CDR3 is TGTGCCAGTGAACTTGGGGCAGGCAATCAGCCCCAGCATTTT. The chain has TRBV28 and TRBJ1-5; tentative D call: TRBD1 (5 bases). Looked up from germline, CDR1 is MDHEN and CDR2 is SYDVKM. The CDR3 is made up of 14 amino acids. V was clipped by 9 bases and J by 2 bases, with 14 bases between them.